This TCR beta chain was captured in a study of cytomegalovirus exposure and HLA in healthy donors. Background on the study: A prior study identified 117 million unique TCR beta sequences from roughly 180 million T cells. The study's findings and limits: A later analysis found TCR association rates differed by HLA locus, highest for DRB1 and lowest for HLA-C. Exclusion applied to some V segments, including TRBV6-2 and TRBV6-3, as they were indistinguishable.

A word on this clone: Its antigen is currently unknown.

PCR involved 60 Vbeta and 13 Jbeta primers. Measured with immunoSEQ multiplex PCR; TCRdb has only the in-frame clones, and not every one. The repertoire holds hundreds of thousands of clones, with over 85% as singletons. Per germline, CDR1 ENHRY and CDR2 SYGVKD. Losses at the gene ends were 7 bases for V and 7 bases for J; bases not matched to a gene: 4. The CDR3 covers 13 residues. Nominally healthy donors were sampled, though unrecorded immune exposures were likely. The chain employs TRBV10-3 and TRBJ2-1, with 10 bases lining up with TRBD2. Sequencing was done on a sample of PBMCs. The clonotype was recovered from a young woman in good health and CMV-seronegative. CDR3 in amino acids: CAINELAGNEQFF. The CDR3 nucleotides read TGTGCCATCAACGAACTAGCGGGGAATGAGCAGTTCTTC.